What follows is one T cell receptor (beta chain) and its context. Its target is not known. This entry belongs to a study of blood T cell dynamics during melanoma immunotherapy. The assay was immunoSEQ multiplex PCR, and TCRdb's table has in-frame clones only and misses some. The repertoire holds fewer than 8,000 clones, with around nine tenths as singletons. Time point reported: pre-treatment baseline. Patients had no prior systemic cancer treatment, immunosuppressants or other active cancers. CDR3 length: 14 residues. V lost 5 bases, J lost 7 bases, and 13 bases lay in between. CDR1 and CDR2 (germline): SGHRS, YFSETQ. Points from the study as a whole: Whether repertoire-driving clones were melanoma-specific could not be determined.

The clonotype was recovered from a human donor with melanoma. The sample in question was cell-free DNA from blood, obtained from a patient treated with checkpoint blockade. The chain recombines TRBV5-1 with TRBJ1-6; D not resolved. In nucleotides, the CDR3 is TGCGCCAGCAGGTATGAGGGTAAGAATTCACCCCTCCACTTT. Protein sequence: CASRYEGKNSPLHF.